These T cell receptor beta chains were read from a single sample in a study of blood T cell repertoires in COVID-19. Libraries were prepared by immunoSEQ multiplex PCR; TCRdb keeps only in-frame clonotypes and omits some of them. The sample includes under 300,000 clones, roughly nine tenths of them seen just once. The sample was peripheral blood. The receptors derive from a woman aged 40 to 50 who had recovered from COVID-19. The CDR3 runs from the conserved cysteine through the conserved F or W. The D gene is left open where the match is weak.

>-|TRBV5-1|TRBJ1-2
CASSLALGSYGYTF
TGCGCCAGCAGCTTGGCCCTAGGATCCTATGGCTACACCTTC
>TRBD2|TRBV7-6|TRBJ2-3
CASSRAGGLNPTDTQYF
TGTGCCAGCAGCAGAGCGGGAGGCCTGAATCCCACAGATACGCAGTATTTT
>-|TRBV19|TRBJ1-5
CASQDNYNQPQHF
TGTGCCAGTCAGGACAATTACAATCAGCCCCAGCATTTT
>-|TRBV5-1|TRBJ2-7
CASKRGNAYEQYF
TGCGCCAGCAAACGGGGTAACGCCTACGAGCAGTACTTC
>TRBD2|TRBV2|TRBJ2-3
CASRAGGPPQTDTQYF
TGTGCCAGCAGGGCGGGGGGACCACCTCAGACAGATACGCAGTATTTT
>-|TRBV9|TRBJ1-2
CASTPSAGTNYGYTF
TGTGCCAGCACGCCCTCCGCAGGGACTAACTATGGCTACACCTTC
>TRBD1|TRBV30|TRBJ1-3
CAWKNRGTGNTIYF
TGTGCCTGGAAGAACAGGGGGACAGGAAACACCATATATTTT
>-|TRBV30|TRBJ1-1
CAWSVGGLNTEAFF
TGTGCCTGGAGTGTCGGCGGCCTGAACACTGAAGCTTTCTTT
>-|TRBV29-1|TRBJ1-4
CSGGRVDEKLFF
TGCAGCGGCGGTCGTGTGGATGAAAAACTGTTTTTT
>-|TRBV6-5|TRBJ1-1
CASSPGQLEAFF
TGTGCCAGCAGCCCCGGACAGCTTGAAGCTTTCTTT